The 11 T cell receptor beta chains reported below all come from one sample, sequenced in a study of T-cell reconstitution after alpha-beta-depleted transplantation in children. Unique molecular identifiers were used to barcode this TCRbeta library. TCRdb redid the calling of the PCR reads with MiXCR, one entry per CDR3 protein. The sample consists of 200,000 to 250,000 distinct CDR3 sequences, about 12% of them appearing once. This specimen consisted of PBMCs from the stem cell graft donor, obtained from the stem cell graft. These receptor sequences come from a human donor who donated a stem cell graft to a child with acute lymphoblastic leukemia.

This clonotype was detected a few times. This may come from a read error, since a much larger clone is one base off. The CDR3 spells CCARPLLALSYNEQFF. In DNA, the CDR3 is TGCTGTGCTAGACCCCTCCTAGCCCTTAGCTACAATGAGCAGTTCTTC. The chain is built from TRBV20-1 and TRBJ2-1; TRBD2 is a possible D gene (5 bases). The CDR3 extends over 16 amino acids. Germline CDR1 and CDR2: DFQATT and SNEGSKA (reference sequence).

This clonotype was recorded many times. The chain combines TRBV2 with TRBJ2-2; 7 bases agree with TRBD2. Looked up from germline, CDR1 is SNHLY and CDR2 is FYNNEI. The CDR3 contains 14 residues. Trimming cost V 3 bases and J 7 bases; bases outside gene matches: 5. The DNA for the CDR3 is TGTGCCAGCAGTGAGGGACTACAAGGCGGGGAGCTGTTTTTT. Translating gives CASSEGLQGGELFF.

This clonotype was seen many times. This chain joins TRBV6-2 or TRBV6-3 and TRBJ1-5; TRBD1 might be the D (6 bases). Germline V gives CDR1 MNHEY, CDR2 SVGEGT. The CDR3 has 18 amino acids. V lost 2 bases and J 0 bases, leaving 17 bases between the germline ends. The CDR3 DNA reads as TGTGCCAGCAGTTACCCTCCCGGGACAAGATATAGCAATCAGCCCCAGCATTTT. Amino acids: CASSYPPGTRYSNQPQHF.

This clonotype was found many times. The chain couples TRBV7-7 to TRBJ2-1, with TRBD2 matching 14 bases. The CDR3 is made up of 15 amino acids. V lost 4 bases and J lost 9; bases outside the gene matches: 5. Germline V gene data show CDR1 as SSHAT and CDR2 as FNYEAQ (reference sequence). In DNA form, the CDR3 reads TGTGCCAGCAGCTCGACTAGCGGGGGGGCGGGTGAGCAGTTCTTC. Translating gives CASSSTSGGAGEQFF. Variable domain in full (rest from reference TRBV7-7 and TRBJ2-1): GAGVSQSPRYKVTKRGQDVTLRCDPISSHATLYWYQQALGQGPEFLTYFNYEAQPDKSGLPSDRFSAERPEGSISTLTIQRTEQRDSAMYRCASSSTSGGAGEQFFGPGTRLTVL.

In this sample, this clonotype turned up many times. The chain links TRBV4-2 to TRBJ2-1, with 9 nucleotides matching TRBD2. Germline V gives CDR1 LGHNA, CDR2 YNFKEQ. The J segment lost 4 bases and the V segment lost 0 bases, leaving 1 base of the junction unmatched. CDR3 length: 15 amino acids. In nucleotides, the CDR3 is TGTGCCAGCAGCCAAGATCTAGCGGGATACAATGAGCAGTTCTTC. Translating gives CASSQDLAGYNEQFF.

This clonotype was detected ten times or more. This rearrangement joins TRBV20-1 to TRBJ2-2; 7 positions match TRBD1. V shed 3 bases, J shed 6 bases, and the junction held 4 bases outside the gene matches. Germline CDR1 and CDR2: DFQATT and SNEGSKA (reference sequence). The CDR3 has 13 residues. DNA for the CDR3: TGCAGTGCTAGTCAAACAGGGGCCGGGGAGCTGTTTTTT. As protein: CSASQTGAGELFF.

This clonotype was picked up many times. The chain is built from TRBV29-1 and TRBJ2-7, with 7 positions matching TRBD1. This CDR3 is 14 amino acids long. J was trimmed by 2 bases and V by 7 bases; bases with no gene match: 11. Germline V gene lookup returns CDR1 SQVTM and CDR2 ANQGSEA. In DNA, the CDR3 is TGCAGCGCCGGTCGGGACAGATCCACCTACGAGCAGTACTTC. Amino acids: CSAGRDRSTYEQYF.

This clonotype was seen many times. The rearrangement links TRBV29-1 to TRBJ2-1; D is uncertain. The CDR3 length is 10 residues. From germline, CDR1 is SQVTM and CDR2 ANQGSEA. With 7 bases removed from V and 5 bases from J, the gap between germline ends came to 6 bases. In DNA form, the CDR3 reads TGCAGCGCCCAACACAATGAGCAGTTCTTC. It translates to CSAQHNEQFF.

This CDR3 reads CSARDIITAQAHGYTF. Written as DNA, the CDR3 is TGCAGTGCTAGAGACATCATCACAGCACAGGCCCATGGCTACACCTTC. This rearrangement joins TRBV20-1 to TRBJ1-2; maybe TRBD1 (5 bases). CDR1 DFQATT and CDR2 SNEGSKA come from the germline V gene (reference sequence). The ends were cut back, 0 bases at V and 6 bases at J, with 20 bases in the middle. There are 16 residues in the CDR3.

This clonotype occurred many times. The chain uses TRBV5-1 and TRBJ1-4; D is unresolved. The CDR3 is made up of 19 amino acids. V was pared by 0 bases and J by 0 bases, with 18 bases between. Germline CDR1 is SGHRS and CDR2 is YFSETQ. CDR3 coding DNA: TGCGCCAGCAGCTTGGGCACCGCAAGGGTAGCCGCAACTAATGAAAAACTGTTTTTT. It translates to CASSLGTARVAATNEKLFF.

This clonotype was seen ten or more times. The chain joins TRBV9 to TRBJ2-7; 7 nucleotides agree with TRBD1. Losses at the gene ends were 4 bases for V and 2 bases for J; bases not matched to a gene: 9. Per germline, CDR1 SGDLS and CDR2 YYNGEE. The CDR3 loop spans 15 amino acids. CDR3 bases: TGTGCCAGCAGCTCCGGACAGGCCGGCCCCTACGAGCAGTACTTC. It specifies CASSSGQAGPYEQYF.